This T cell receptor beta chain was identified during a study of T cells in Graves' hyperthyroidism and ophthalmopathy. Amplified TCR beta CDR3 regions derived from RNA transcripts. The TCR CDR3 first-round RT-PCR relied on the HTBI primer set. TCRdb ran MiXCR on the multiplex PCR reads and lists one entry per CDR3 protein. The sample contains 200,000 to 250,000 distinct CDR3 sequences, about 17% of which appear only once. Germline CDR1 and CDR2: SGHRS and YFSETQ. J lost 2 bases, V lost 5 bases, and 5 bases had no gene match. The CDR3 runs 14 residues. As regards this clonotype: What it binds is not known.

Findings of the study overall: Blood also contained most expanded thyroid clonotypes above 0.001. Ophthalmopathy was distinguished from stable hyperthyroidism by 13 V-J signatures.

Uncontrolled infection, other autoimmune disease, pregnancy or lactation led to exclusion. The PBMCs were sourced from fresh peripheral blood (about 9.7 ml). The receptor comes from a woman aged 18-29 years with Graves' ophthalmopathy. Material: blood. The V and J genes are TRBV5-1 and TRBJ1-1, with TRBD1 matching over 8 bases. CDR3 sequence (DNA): TGCGCCAGCAGAAGGACAGGGTTTAACACTGAAGCTTTCTTT. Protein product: CASRRTGFNTEAFF.